One and the same sample provided the 8 T cell receptor beta chains below, sequenced in a study of control samples from healthy donors and cancer patients. Sequencing was performed with immunoSEQ multiplex PCR; in TCRdb, only in-frame clones are kept and a portion is missing. Seen here are hundreds of thousands of clones, over 75% observed once, and the top ten hold roughly 6.4%. Sample: PBMCs. Receptors originate from a man in his forties with head and neck cancer.

The chain joins TRBV6-5 to TRBJ1-1; 7 bases match TRBD1. Germline V gives CDR1 MNHEY, CDR2 SVGAGI. CDR3 size: 13 residues. The V and J ends lost 7 bases and 8 bases, in that order; junction bases with no gene match: 10. The chain's CDR3 is CASNRDRSAEAFF. CDR3 sequence (DNA): TGTGCCAGCAACCGGGACAGATCTGCAGAAGCTTTCTTT.

The chain links TRBV2 to TRBJ1-5, with D unclear. The length of the CDR3 is 12 residues. Germline loops: CDR1 SNHLY, CDR2 FYNNEI. V was trimmed by 6 bases and J by 11 bases, leaving 14 bases between them. In nucleotides, the CDR3 is TGTGCCAGCAGGGAGTGGGCTCGGTCCCAGCATTTT. Translating gives CASREWARSQHF.

The chain joins TRBV30 to TRBJ2-3; 7 positions match TRBD2. V was pared by 1 base and J by 9 bases, with 10 bases of the junction left unmatched. Per the germline V gene, CDR1 is GTSNPN and CDR2 is SVGIG (reference sequence). The CDR3 contains 14 residues. The CDR3 DNA follows: TGTGCCTGGAGTGGAGGACTAGAGGTTGGGACGCAGTATTTT. Translated: CAWSGGLEVGTQYF.

The chain employs TRBV19 and TRBJ1-1; no clear D. The CDR3 spans 13 residues. Trimming took 4 bases from V and 5 from J, leaving 11 bases between them. CDR1 is LNHDA, CDR2 SQIVND, per germline (reference sequence). The CDR3 DNA reads TGTGCCAGTAGTAGCGGGGTGGTGACTGAAGCTTTCTTT. Translated: CASSSGVVTEAFF.

This clone is a singleton in its sample. The chain combines TRBV5-6 with TRBJ1-1; D possibly corresponds to TRBD1 (5 bases). The germline V gene has CDR1 SGHDT and CDR2 YYEEEE. This CDR3 region has 12 residues. Trimming left V 6 bases short and J 5 bases short, with 11 bases between. CDR3 nucleotide sequence: TGTGCCAGCACCGACGGGGGGACTGAAGCTTTCTTT. Translating it yields CASTDGGTEAFF.

The V call is TRBV7-9, the J call TRBJ2-7; TRBD2 might be the D (6 bases). This CDR3 has 14 amino acids. Germline CDR1 reads SEHNR; CDR2 reads FQNEAQ (reference sequence). With 4 bases removed from V and 6 bases from J, the gap between germline ends came to 16 bases. The CDR3 DNA reads as TGTGCCAGCAGCTCCGCCCAGGGACTGGTCGAGCAGTACTTC. Its protein product is CASSSAQGLVEQYF.

This clone was observed a handful of times. The chain is built from TRBV3-1 (or the pseudogene TRBV3-2) and TRBJ1-1; no reliable D call. The V end lost 1 base, the J end lost 3 bases, and 6 bases lay between the germline ends. From germline, CDR1 is LGHDT and CDR2 YNNKEL (reference sequence). The CDR3 is 13 amino acids. In DNA form, the CDR3 reads TGTGCCAGCAGCCAAGGAGAGGACACTGAAGCTTTCTTT. It yields the protein CASSQGEDTEAFF.

The rearrangement joins TRBV7-3 to TRBJ2-1; the D gene could be TRBD1 or TRBD2 (5 bases each). Germline loops: CDR1 SGHTA, CDR2 FQGTGA. V was trimmed by 2 bases and J by 4 bases, leaving 12 bases between them. The CDR3 contains 15 residues. The CDR3 nucleotides are TGTGCCAGCAGCTTAGGTTGGGACGGATACAATGAGCAGTTCTTC. As protein: CASSLGWDGYNEQFF.